This TCR beta chain was sequenced in a study of blood T cell repertoires in COVID-19. As processed by the authors: Estimates of nucleated cell counts were drawn from the amplification of reference gene primers. The table came from immunoSEQ multiplex PCR; TCRdb's copy has only in-frame clones and leaves some out. V, J and clone size are taken as reported in that table, and D and trimming were inferred from the DNA itself. The sample includes hundreds of thousands of clones, more than 80% of them seen just once. Trimming left V 4 bases short and J 5 bases short, with 21 bases between. The germline gives CDR1 LNHDA, CDR2 SQIVND (reference sequence). CDR3 size: 17 residues.

The clonotype comes from a woman aged 25 to 39 with active or convalescent COVID-19. The chain combines TRBV19 with TRBJ2-1, with D possibly matching TRBD2 (7 bases). Sequenced material: peripheral blood. The CDR3 sequence: CASSRVGEGGTNNEQFF. As DNA, the CDR3 is TGTGCCAGTAGTAGAGTAGGCGAGGGGGGGACCAACAATGAGCAGTTCTTC.